This paragraph reports one T cell receptor (beta chain). This record belongs to a study of blood T cell repertoires in COVID-19. Study-level background: The cDNA or gDNA used as material had been derived from T cells, B-cell-depleted T cells, or PBMCs.

Per the original data handling: Nucleated cell number was recorded as an estimate derived from reference gene primer amplification. Clones were read by immunoSEQ multiplex PCR, and TCRdb kept only the in-frame ones, dropping some. V, J and clone size are those of that table, while D and trimming were read from the DNA. Here the sample spans about 400,000 clones, 85% to 90% being singletons. Trimming cost V 4 bases and J 7 bases; bases outside gene matches: 14. The CDR3 runs to 15 residues. Germline values: CDR1 GTSNPN, CDR2 SVGIG (reference sequence). This receptor was taken from a woman in her fifties or sixties who had recovered from COVID-19. This chain connects TRBV30 to TRBJ2-5; TRBD2 aligns across 8 bases. The sequencing sample was made of PBMCs or T cells enriched from blood (not recorded which). As DNA, the CDR3 is TGTGCCTGGATAGGCCCTCTAGCGGGTGCTGGGACCCAGTACTTC. Translation gives CAWIGPLAGAGTQYF.